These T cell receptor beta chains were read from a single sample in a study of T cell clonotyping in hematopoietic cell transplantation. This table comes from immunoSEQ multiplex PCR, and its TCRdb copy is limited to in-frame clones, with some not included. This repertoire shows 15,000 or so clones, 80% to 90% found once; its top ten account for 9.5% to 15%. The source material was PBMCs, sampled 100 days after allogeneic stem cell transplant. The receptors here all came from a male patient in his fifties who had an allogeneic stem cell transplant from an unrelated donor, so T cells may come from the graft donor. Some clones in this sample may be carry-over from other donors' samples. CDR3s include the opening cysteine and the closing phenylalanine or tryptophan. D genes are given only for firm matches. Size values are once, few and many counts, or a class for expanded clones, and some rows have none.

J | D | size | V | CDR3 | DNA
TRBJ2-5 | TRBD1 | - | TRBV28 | CASSLISSGTGPYF | TGTGCCAGCAGTTTAATCAGCTCCGGGACAGGGCCCTACTTC
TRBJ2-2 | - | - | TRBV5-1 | CASSSGSGSGELFF | TGCGCCAGCAGCTCTGGGAGCGGCAGCGGGGAGCTGTTTTTT
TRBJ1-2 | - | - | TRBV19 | CASSIGEHYGYTF | TGTGCCAGTAGTATAGGGGAGCACTATGGCTACACCTTC
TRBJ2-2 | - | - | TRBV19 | CASSIGAMARGYTGELFF | TGTGCCAGTAGTATCGGGGCTATGGCTAGGGGATACACCGGGGAGCTGTTTTTT
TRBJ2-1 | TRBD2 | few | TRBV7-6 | CASSLGGGRALDEQFF | TGTGCCAGCAGCTTAGGTGGCGGGAGGGCCCTCGATGAGCAGTTCTTC
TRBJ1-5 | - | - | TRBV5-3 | CARSTNPISLSGANQPQHF | TGTGCCAGAAGCACGAATCCTATCTCACTTTCAGGGGCCAATCAGCCCCAGCATTTT
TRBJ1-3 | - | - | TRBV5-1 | CASSLFPDGGGKEAGNTIYF | TGCGCCAGCAGCTTGTTCCCGGATGGAGGAGGGAAGGAAGCTGGAAACACCATATATTTT
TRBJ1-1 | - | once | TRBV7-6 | CASSLEGPLGSTATEAFF | TGTGCCAGCAGCTTAGAGGGGCCACTGGGTTCTACAGCGACTGAAGCTTTCTTT
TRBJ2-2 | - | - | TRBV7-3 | CASRATTGNTGELFF | TGTGCCAGCAGGGCGACCACAGGGAACACCGGGGAGCTGTTTTTT
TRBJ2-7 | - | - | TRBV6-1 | CASSSGFSYEQYF | TGTGCCAGCAGTTCTGGTTTCTCCTACGAGCAGTACTTC
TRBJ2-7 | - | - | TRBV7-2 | CASSLLAGASYEQYF | TGTGCCAGCAGCTTATTGGCGGGGGCTTCCTACGAGCAGTACTTC
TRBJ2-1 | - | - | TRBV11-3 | CASSLGDVYGGEQFF | TGTGCCAGCAGCTTAGGAGACGTTTACGGTGGTGAGCAGTTCTTC
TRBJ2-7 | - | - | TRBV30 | CAWGSELEQYF | TGTGCCTGGGGATCCGAGTTAGAGCAGTACTTC
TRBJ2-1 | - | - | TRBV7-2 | CASIQSTAKEEQFF | TGTGCCAGCATCCAATCCACTGCCAAGGAAGAGCAGTTCTTC
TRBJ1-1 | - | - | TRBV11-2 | CASSLRGTEAFF | TGTGCCAGCAGCTTAAGAGGGACTGAAGCTTTCTTT
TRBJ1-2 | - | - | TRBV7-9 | CASSISGDSYTF | TGTGCCAGCAGTATAAGCGGTGACTCCTACACCTTC
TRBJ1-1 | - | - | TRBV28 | CASRGDGNTEAFF | TGTGCCAGCAGAGGGGACGGGAACACTGAAGCTTTCTTT
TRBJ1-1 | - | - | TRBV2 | CASSPARYTEAFF | TGTGCCAGCAGTCCGGCCCGGTACACTGAAGCTTTCTTT
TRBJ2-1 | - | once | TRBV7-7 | CASSLGAPGYNEQFF | TGTGCTAGCAGCTTAGGGGCCCCGGGCTACAATGAGCAGTTCTTC
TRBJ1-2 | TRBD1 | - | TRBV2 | CASSGTGNYGYTF | TGTGCCAGCAGTGGGACAGGGAACTATGGCTACACCTTC
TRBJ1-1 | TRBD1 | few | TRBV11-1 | CASSFIGQGVGEAFF | TGTGCCAGCAGCTTTATTGGACAGGGCGTAGGTGAAGCTTTCTTT
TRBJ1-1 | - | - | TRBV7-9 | CASSFPGPTREAFF | TGTGCCAGCAGCTTCCCGGGACCCACCAGAGAAGCTTTCTTT
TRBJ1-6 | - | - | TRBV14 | CASSQATYNSPLHF | TGTGCCAGCAGCCAAGCTACTTATAATTCACCCCTCCACTTT
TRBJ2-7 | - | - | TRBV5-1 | CASSQGGRNLYEQYF | TGCGCCAGCAGCCAAGGGGGGAGGAATCTCTACGAGCAGTACTTC